The 10 T cell receptor beta chains below were found in one sample sequenced in a study of blood T cell repertoires in COVID-19. Profiling relied on immunoSEQ multiplex PCR, and the TCRdb table lists in-frame clones only, not all of them. The table shows more than 85,000 clones, with about four fifths occurring only once. The sample comprised peripheral blood. These receptors were obtained from a woman over 75 with acute or convalescent COVID-19.

In this sample, this clone turned up once. The chain links TRBV11-3 to TRBJ2-2; TRBD2 matches at 9 bases. This CDR3 is built from 17 residues. Germline CDR1 SGHNT, CDR2 YENEEA. Unmatched junction bases numbered 13, after V lost 6 bases and J lost 5 bases. CDR3 coding DNA: TGTGCCAGCAGTCTACCGGGCTGGACTAGCGCTACCGGGGAGCTGTTTTTT. This codes for CASSLPGWTSATGELFF.

The chain uses TRBV11-3 and TRBJ2-2, with unresolved D. Germline V gene lookup returns CDR1 SGHNT and CDR2 YENEEA. The CDR3 runs 12 residues. Trimming took off 5 bases at V and 2 bases at J, with 3 bases between the two ends. The CDR3 DNA is TGTGCCAGCAGCACAAACACCGGGGAGCTGTTTTTT. It codes for CASSTNTGELFF.

This clone has only a few counts. The CDR3: CASRLTGNGESYTF. For the CDR3, the DNA is TGTGCCAGCAGGTTGACAGGGAACGGGGAGAGCTACACCTTC. The chain has TRBV25-1 and TRBJ1-2; 7 bases match TRBD1. Germline trimming cut 6 bases from V and 9 bases from J; bases unmatched to any gene: 13. CDR1 and CDR2 (germline): MGHDK, SYGVNS. CDR3 size: 14 residues.

The chain uses TRBV5-1 and TRBJ2-5; 7 bases map to TRBD2. In germline, CDR1 is SGHRS, CDR2 YFSETQ. V trimming: 1 base; J trimming: 2 bases; junction bases outside the gene matches: 8. The CDR3 runs to 16 residues. CDR3 DNA: TGCGCCAGCAGCTTGCAGGCTAGCGGACTGCAAGAGACCCAGTACTTC. It encodes CASSLQASGLQETQYF.

The chain uses TRBV7-2 and TRBJ1-5, with D possibly TRBD1 on 6 matching bases. The CDR3 is 14 residues long. V was pared by 4 bases and J by 5 bases, with 12 bases between. From germline, CDR1 is SGHTA and CDR2 FQGNSA. The CDR3 loop is CASSSGQIDQPQHF. The CDR3 DNA reads as TGTGCCAGCAGCTCCGGACAGATTGATCAGCCCCAGCATTTT.

V is TRBV5-1 and J is TRBJ1-1; possible D gene TRBD1, 6 bases. The germline V gene encodes CDR1 SGHRS and CDR2 YFSETQ. This CDR3 is 14 amino acids long. V lost 5 bases and J 2 bases, leaving 13 bases between the germline ends. The CDR3 region is CASRTDRQNTEAFF. CDR3 bases: TGCGCCAGCAGAACTGACAGGCAAAACACTGAAGCTTTCTTT.

V and J are TRBV9 and TRBJ1-3; TRBD1 matches at 8 bases. Germline assignment: CDR1 SGDLS and CDR2 YYNGEE. This CDR3 contains 16 residues. After removal of 0 bases from V and 2 bases from J, the junction contained 4 bases not matched to a gene. CDR3 residues: CASSVATTGAGNTIYF. CDR3 nucleotide sequence: TGTGCCAGCAGCGTAGCTACGACAGGGGCTGGAAACACCATATATTTT.

The rearrangement uses TRBV7-9 and TRBJ2-5, with D maybe TRBD1 (6 bases). Per the germline V gene, CDR1 is SEHNR and CDR2 is FQNEAQ (reference sequence). The CDR3 totals 15 residues. V lost 3 bases and J lost 2, with 13 bases in between. As DNA, the CDR3 is TGTGCCAGCAGCTTGATAGGGGGTTTTCAAGAGACCCAGTACTTC. This codes for CASSLIGGFQETQYF. Using reference TRBV7-9 and TRBJ2-5 for the parts outside the CDR3, the full variable domain is DTGVSQNPRHKITKRGQNVTFRCDPISEHNRLYWYRQTLGQGPEFLTYFQNEAQLEKSRLLSDRFSAERPKGSFSTLEIQRTEQGDSAMYLCASSLIGGFQETQYFGPGTRLLVL.

V usage is TRBV25-1 and J usage is TRBJ2-1; D may be TRBD2 (5 bases). This CDR3 spans 12 amino acids. The V end was cut by 1 base, the J end by 12 bases, with 10 bases between. The V gene's germline CDR1 is MGHDK and CDR2 SYGVNS. The CDR3 DNA reads as TGTGCCAGCAGTGAATCAGGTCGGGGGCAGTTCTTC. As protein: CASSESGRGQFF. Full variable domain (missing parts from reference TRBV25-1 and TRBJ2-1): EADIYQTPRYLVIGTGKKITLECSQTMGHDKMYWYQQDPGMELHLIHYSYGVNSTEKGDLSSESTVSRIRTEHFPLTLESARPSHTSQYLCASSESGRGQFFGPGTRLTVL.

This chain uses TRBV5-1 with TRBJ1-6, with D tentatively TRBD1 (6 bases). V shed 0 bases and J shed 9 bases, with 16 bases lying between them. Looked up from germline, CDR1 is SGHRS and CDR2 is YFSETQ. The CDR3 consists of 16 residues. CDR3 loop: CASSLAVVQGSSPLHF. CDR3 bases: TGCGCCAGCAGCTTGGCCGTCGTACAGGGCAGTTCACCCCTCCACTTT.